The 18 T cell receptor beta chains below were found in one sample sequenced in a study of radiation and T cells in renal cell carcinoma. The method was immunoSEQ multiplex PCR; TCRdb's version includes in-frame clones alone and lacks a portion of them. The sample has fewer than 55,000 clones, 80% seen once. Documented time point: blood 2 weeks post-SBRT. Documented treatment: 15 Gy SBRT to primary tumor, nephrectomy 4 weeks later. The sample in question was blood, obtained from a patient whose treatment included radiotherapy and nephrectomy. These receptors came from a woman aged 70-85 years with renal cell carcinoma.

The chain combines TRBV7-9 with TRBJ2-5, with D unresolved. V was pared by 4 bases and J by 2 bases, with 11 bases between. CDR1 SEHNR and CDR2 FQNEAQ come from the germline V gene (reference sequence). The length of the CDR3 is 14 residues. CDR3 DNA sequence: TGTGCCAGCAGCTCGACCCTGGGGCAAGAGACCCAGTACTTC. Amino acid sequence: CASSSTLGQETQYF.

The chain carries TRBV15 and TRBJ2-1; a weak D match, TRBD1 (6 bases). V was cut by 8 bases and J by 6 bases, with 20 bases left in between. CDR3 size: 15 residues. Germline CDR1 is LNHNV and CDR2 is YYDKDF (reference sequence). The CDR3 is CATGSNRVSPNEQFF. For the CDR3, the DNA is TGTGCCACCGGCTCCAACAGGGTCAGCCCCAATGAGCAGTTCTTC.

The chain carries TRBV5-1 and TRBJ2-7; no clear D. The CDR3 contains 14 residues. In germline, CDR1 is SGHRS, CDR2 YFSETQ. With 0 bases removed from V and 3 bases from J, the gap between germline ends came to 10 bases. The CDR3 DNA sequence: TGCGCCAGCAGCTTGGCGGAAGATTTCTACGAGCAGTACTTC. It encodes CASSLAEDFYEQYF.

This clone was detected only a few times. The CDR3 sequence is CASNQGADYGYTF. The CDR3 nucleotides read TGTGCCAGCAATCAGGGGGCGGACTATGGCTACACCTTC. V gene TRBV2 combines with J gene TRBJ1-2, with TRBD1 matching over 8 bases. CDR1 is SNHLY, CDR2 FYNNEI, per germline. The CDR3 is 13 residues long. V lost 7 bases to trimming and J lost 3 bases; unmatched junction nucleotides: 4.

This clone was recorded a few times. This sequence joins TRBV20-1 and TRBJ2-7; D gene uncertain. The germline gives CDR1 DFQATT, CDR2 SNEGSKA (reference sequence). With 1 base removed from V and 5 bases from J, the gap between germline ends came to 6 bases. The CDR3 has 11 amino acids. CDR3 DNA sequence: TGCAGTGCTAGAGCCGGAGACGAGCAGTACTTC. This sequence encodes CSARAGDEQYF.

The CDR3 DNA is TGTGCGACCCGCAGCGGGACCTACGAGCAGTACTTC. Amino acid sequence: CATRSGTYEQYF. J is TRBJ2-7 and V is TRBV11-2; 7 nucleotides line up with TRBD2. Germline V gene sequence: CDR1 SGHAT, CDR2 FQNNGV. The length of the CDR3 is 12 residues. Supplemented by reference TRBV11-2 and TRBJ2-7, the full variable domain reads EAGVAQSPRYKIIEKRQSVAFWCNPISGHATLYWYQQILGQGPKLLIQFQNNGVVDDSQLPKDRFSAERLKGVDSTLKIQPAKLEDSAVYLCATRSGTYEQYFGPGTRLTVT.

This chain links TRBV10-3 with TRBJ2-7, with D perhaps matching TRBD2 (5 bases). V was trimmed by 5 bases and J by 0 bases, leaving 11 bases between them. The CDR3 length is 14 residues. Germline CDR1 is ENHRY and CDR2 is SYGVKD. The CDR3 bases are TGTGCCATCAGTAGTAGCGTTAGCTCCTACGAGCAGTACTTC. Encoded protein: CAISSSVSSYEQYF.

This clone was observed at least ten times. This rearrangement joins TRBV7-8 to TRBJ1-1; the D is unclear. The CDR3 contains 12 residues. Trimming took off 3 bases at V and 7 bases at J, with 9 bases between the two ends. Germline-derived CDR1 and CDR2 are SGHVS and FQNEAQ. The CDR3 DNA follows: TGTGCCAGCAGCTTGGCCGACGGTGAAGCTTTCTTT. As protein: CASSLADGEAFF.

The V gene is TRBV7-9, the J gene TRBJ2-1; 8 bases fit TRBD2. The germline V gene encodes CDR1 SEHNR and CDR2 FQNEAQ (reference sequence). CDR3 size: 14 residues. After removal of 5 bases from V and 8 bases from J, the junction contained 8 bases not matched to a gene. The CDR3 nucleotides are TGTGCCAGCAGCGGTACGGGAGGGGGAGATGAGCAGTTCTTC. Encoded protein: CASSGTGGGDEQFF.

This sequence joins TRBV19 and TRBJ1-2; maybe TRBD1 (5 bases). The length of the CDR3 is 15 residues. CDR1 and CDR2 from the germline V gene are LNHDA and SQIVND (reference sequence). V shed 1 base and J shed 2 bases, with 11 bases lying between them. The DNA of the CDR3 is TGTGCCAGTAGTATAGCCCCCCCAGGGAACTATGGCTACACCTTC. Translating it yields CASSIAPPGNYGYTF.

V gene TRBV18 combines with J gene TRBJ1-2; tentative D call: TRBD1 (5 bases). Germline-derived CDR1 and CDR2 are KGHSH and LQKENI. The V and J ends lost 2 bases and 8 bases respectively, with 6 bases between them. CDR3 size: 11 residues. In DNA form, the CDR3 reads TGTGCCAGCTCACCAAGGGACGGCTACACCTTC. The encoded protein is CASSPRDGYTF. The full variable domain, completed using reference TRBV18 and TRBJ1-2, is NAGVMQNPRHLVRRRGQEARLRCSPMKGHSHVYWYRQLPEEGLKFMVYLQKENIIDESGMPKERFSAEFPKEGPSILRIQQVVRGDSAAYFCASSPRDGYTFGSGTRLTVV.

This chain uses TRBV13 with TRBJ2-1, with D possibly being TRBD2 (5 bases). Germline V gives CDR1 PRHDT, CDR2 FYEKMQ (reference sequence). Trimming shortened V by 2 bases and J by 0 bases, and 14 bases separated the two germline ends. This CDR3 is 17 amino acids long. CDR3 sequence: CASSLRSLGSSYNEQFF. CDR3 coding DNA: TGTGCCAGCAGCTTAAGGAGTCTGGGGAGCTCCTACAATGAGCAGTTCTTC.

This clone has more than one count but fewer than ten. The chain links TRBV30 to TRBJ1-1; the D is unclear. Trimming stripped 0 bases from V and 1 base from J, with 3 bases between. CDR3 length equals 12 residues. Germline V gene sequence: CDR1 GTSNPN, CDR2 SVGIG (reference sequence). The CDR3 sequence: CAWSVGNTEAFF. The DNA for the CDR3 is TGTGCCTGGAGTGTAGGGAACACTGAAGCTTTCTTT.

This rearrangement joins TRBV10-3 to TRBJ2-7, with 11 bases matching TRBD1. The CDR3 covers 16 residues. The V gene's germline CDR1 is ENHRY and CDR2 SYGVKD. With V trimmed by 0 bases and J by 7 bases, 8 bases remained unmatched. CDR3: CAISESIGQGAGEQYF. The CDR3 coding sequence is TGTGCCATCAGTGAGTCGATTGGACAGGGGGCGGGGGAGCAGTACTTC.

This rearrangement joins TRBV6-5 to TRBJ2-5; 8 bases align to TRBD1. This CDR3 comprises 15 residues. V shed 5 bases, J shed 4 bases, and the junction held 9 bases outside the gene matches. Germline assignment: CDR1 MNHEY and CDR2 SVGAGI. CDR3 sequence (DNA): TGTGCCAGCAGTCCCGGGGACAGGTCCGGAGAGACCCAGTACTTC. Its protein product is CASSPGDRSGETQYF.

The genes are TRBV5-6 and TRBJ1-4; unclear D gene. The V end was cut by 2 bases, the J end by 8 bases, with 7 bases between. The CDR3 is made up of 12 amino acids. Germline values: CDR1 SGHDT, CDR2 YYEEEE. The CDR3 DNA reads TGTGCCAGCAGCTTCCCGGGGGAAAAACTGTTTTTT. Translation gives CASSFPGEKLFF.

The chain combines TRBV28 with TRBJ1-5, with 10 bases lining up with TRBD1. V gave up 6 bases and J gave up 2 bases; unmatched junction bases: 4. Germline CDR1 reads MDHEN; CDR2 reads SYDVKM. This CDR3 is 15 amino acids long. CDR3 in DNA: TGTGCCAGCAGCACAGGGACAGGGGGCAATCAGCCCCAGCATTTT. This translates into CASSTGTGGNQPQHF.

This clone came up once. In DNA form, the CDR3 reads TGTGCCAGCAGCTTACGGACAGGGGTGGAAGATACGCAGTATTTT. Translation gives CASSLRTGVEDTQYF. V usage is TRBV7-8 and J usage is TRBJ2-3, with 9 bases matching TRBD1. The CDR3 is made up of 15 amino acids. Germline-derived CDR1 and CDR2 are SGHVS and FQNEAQ. The V segment lost 2 bases and the J segment 5 bases; nucleotides outside the gene matches: 5. The full variable domain, completed using reference TRBV7-8 and TRBJ2-3, is GAGVSQSPRYKVAKRGQDVALRCDPISGHVSLFWYQQALGQGPEFLTYFQNEAQLDKSGLPSDRFFAERPEGSVSTLKIQRTQQEDSAVYLCASSLRTGVEDTQYFGPGTRLTVL.